The T cell receptor (beta chain) described here comes from a study of cytomegalovirus exposure and HLA in healthy donors. Study details: Earlier work reported about 110 million unique TCR beta sequences from some 180 million T cells.

Primers included in the PCR were 60 Vbeta and 13 Jbeta primers. TCRdb's table, derived via immunoSEQ multiplex PCR, lists solely in-frame clones and lacks some. Of fewer than 250,000 clones in the sample, over 60% were seen once. Every donor was a healthy person donating bone marrow. Per germline, CDR1 SGHAT and CDR2 FQNNGV. The CDR3 runs to 13 residues. V shed 5 bases and J shed 1 base, with 6 bases lying between them. About this clone: The antigen remains unidentified.

Study results and limitations: The study had only CMV serostatus as immune exposure information. Among TCR beta chains, those listed as cytomegalovirus-associated numbered more than 150.

Sequenced input: PBMCs. The source of this sequence is a man aged 25 to 40 in good health and CMV-seropositive. The J gene is TRBJ1-5, the V gene TRBV11-2; the D is unclear. CDR3 DNA: TGTGCCAGCAGCCCCGAGAGCAATCAGCCCCAGCATTTT. Protein: CASSPESNQPQHF. The whole variable domain, remainder taken from reference TRBV11-2 and TRBJ1-5, is EAGVAQSPRYKIIEKRQSVAFWCNPISGHATLYWYQQILGQGPKLLIQFQNNGVVDDSQLPKDRFSAERLKGVDSTLKIQPAKLEDSAVYLCASSPESNQPQHFGDGTRLSIL.